These 9 T cell receptor beta chains share one sample of origin, sequenced in a study of blood T cell repertoires in COVID-19. Sequencing used immunoSEQ multiplex PCR; TCRdb keeps in-frame clones, though not all of them. The sample contains under 200,000 clones, more than 60% of which appear only once. The sample comprised peripheral blood. These receptors were collected from a man aged 55-75 years with acute or convalescent COVID-19.

The rearrangement links TRBV10-3 to TRBJ2-3; D is perhaps TRBD1 (5 bases). The V end lost 5 bases, the J end lost 6 bases, and 12 bases lay between the germline ends. The CDR3 loop spans 13 amino acids. The germline V gene encodes CDR1 ENHRY and CDR2 SYGVKD. CDR3 DNA: TGTGCCATCAGTCAGGGCCACTCGGATACGCAGTATTTT. It yields the protein CAISQGHSDTQYF.

This clone showed up many times. This chain links TRBV6-6 with TRBJ2-7; D call uncertain. The V and J ends lost 2 bases and 10 bases respectively, with 12 bases between them. Germline loops: CDR1 MNHNY, CDR2 SVGAGI (reference sequence). CDR3 length equals 12 residues. This CDR3 reads CASSYPSMVQYF. In DNA form, the CDR3 reads TGTGCCAGCAGTTACCCATCTATGGTACAGTACTTC.

This clone was seen only once. At one end, the junction sequence differs from germline, possibly due to a read error. J is TRBJ2-1 and V is TRBV7-7; 14 bases align to TRBD2. The CDR3 runs to 16 residues. Looked up from germline, CDR1 is SSHAT and CDR2 is FNYEAQ (reference sequence). CDR3 protein: CASSPNLAGLAGGQFF. The CDR3 DNA reads TGTGCTAGCAGCCCAAACCTGGCTGGACTAGCGGGGGGCCAGTTCTTC.

The chain links TRBV4-1 to TRBJ2-1, with D tentatively TRBD2 (5 bases). CDR3 length: 14 residues. Between the trimmed V and J ends, which lost 0 bases and 6 bases, there was a span of 9 bases. Looked up from germline, CDR1 is MGHRA and CDR2 is YSYEKL. CDR3: CASSQEGSFNEQFF. The CDR3 DNA reads as TGCGCCAGCAGCCAAGAGGGGAGCTTCAATGAGCAGTTCTTC.

J is TRBJ1-6 and V is TRBV10-2; TRBD1 might be the D (5 bases). Germline-derived CDR1 and CDR2 are WSHSY and SAAADI. Trimming removed 3 bases from V and 2 bases from J, with 11 bases in between. There are 16 residues in the CDR3. For the CDR3, the DNA is TGCGCCAGCAGTGACAGGGCGCCAACCTATAATTCACCCCTCCACTTT. This gives the protein CASSDRAPTYNSPLHF.

The genes are TRBV11-2 and TRBJ1-6; maybe TRBD1 (5 bases). The V end was cut by 8 bases, the J end by 7 bases, with 12 bases between. The CDR3 has 13 amino acids. Germline CDR1 is SGHAT and CDR2 is FQNNGV. The CDR3 DNA follows: TGTGCCAGCGGTATGCAGGGAAATTCACCCCTCCACTTT. Amino acid sequence: CASGMQGNSPLHF. Full variable domain (rest looked up from reference TRBV11-2 and TRBJ1-6): EAGVAQSPRYKIIEKRQSVAFWCNPISGHATLYWYQQILGQGPKLLIQFQNNGVVDDSQLPKDRFSAERLKGVDSTLKIQPAKLEDSAVYLCASGMQGNSPLHFGNGTRLTVT.

The genes are TRBV5-4 and TRBJ2-7, with 7 nucleotides matching TRBD1. Germline assignment: CDR1 SGHNT and CDR2 YYREEE (reference sequence). The V segment lost 0 bases and the J segment 5 bases; nucleotides outside the gene matches: 14. The CDR3 spans 17 residues. The CDR3: CASSLEGALSGVDEQYF. The DNA for the CDR3 is TGTGCCAGCAGCTTGGAGGGGGCGCTTTCTGGGGTTGACGAGCAGTACTTC.

The chain joins TRBV7-2 to TRBJ1-2, with a possible D match to TRBD1 (6 bases). The germline CDR1 and CDR2 sequences are SGHTA and FQGNSA. V lost 2 bases, J lost 0 bases, and 13 bases lay in between. The length of the CDR3 is 16 residues. CDR3 region: CASSLRRGGSNYGYTF. CDR3 coding DNA: TGTGCCAGCAGCTTAAGGAGGGGGGGCTCTAACTATGGCTACACCTTC.

The rearrangement links TRBV2 to TRBJ1-5, with D unclear. The length of the CDR3 is 12 residues. Germline assignment: CDR1 SNHLY and CDR2 FYNNEI. V gave up 7 bases and J gave up 3 bases, with 7 bases separating them. The CDR3 spells CASNSNNQPQHF. CDR3 sequence (DNA): TGTGCCAGCAACTCCAACAATCAGCCCCAGCATTTT.